A selection of T cell receptor beta chains follows, all from one sample in a study of cytomegalovirus exposure and HLA in healthy donors. The protocol was immunoSEQ multiplex PCR, while the TCRdb copy is restricted to in-frame clones and leaves out a portion. Found here are over 200,000 clones, about 80% of them singletons; the top ten hold roughly 0.58%. The sample comprised PBMCs. Receptor source: a woman aged 35 to 49 in good health and CMV-seronegative. The CDR3 runs from the conserved cysteine through the conserved F or W. A D gene is named only where the DNA matches it firmly. Expanded clones are given a class, and other clones once, few, many or no size at all.

cdr3_length j_call d_call clone_size v_call cdr3_aa cdr3_nt
14 TRBJ2-2 TRBD2 few TRBV6-5 CASSRGGFTGELFF TGTGCCAGCAGTAGGGGAGGGTTCACCGGGGAGCTGTTTTTT
15 TRBJ2-1 . . TRBV7-8 CASSFWQNPGDEQFF TGTGCCAGCAGCTTTTGGCAAAATCCCGGAGATGAGCAGTTCTTC
16 TRBJ1-1 . once TRBV5-6 CASSSMEGLGNTEAFF TGTGCCAGCAGCTCGATGGAGGGGTTAGGAAACACTGAAGCTTTCTTT
15 TRBJ1-2 TRBD1 . TRBV2 CASSETGTGVYGYTF TGTGCCAGCAGTGAAACCGGGACAGGGGTCTATGGCTACACCTTC
15 TRBJ1-5 . . TRBV21-1 CASSKDRLENQPQHF TGTGCCAGCAGCAAAGACCGACTGGAAAATCAGCCCCAGCATTTT
13 TRBJ2-5 . . TRBV5-5 CASTSGSQETQYF TGTGCCAGCACCTCGGGAAGTCAAGAGACCCAGTACTTC
16 TRBJ1-4 TRBD1 . TRBV5-6 CASSLRARGLNEKLFF TGTGCCAGCAGCTTGAGGGCGAGGGGGCTAAATGAAAAACTGTTTTTT
15 TRBJ2-4 . . TRBV7-9 CASSLPGLDKNIQYF TGTGCCAGCAGCTTACCGGGATTGGACAAAAACATTCAGTACTTC
14 TRBJ1-1 TRBD1 . TRBV15 CATSSDRERTEAFF TGTGCCACCAGCAGCGACAGGGAGAGGACTGAAGCTTTCTTT
14 TRBJ1-4 TRBD1 few TRBV6-5 CASCRGPGEEKLFF TGTGCCAGCTGCAGGGGGCCGGGGGAGGAAAAACTGTTTTTT
15 TRBJ2-7 . . TRBV2 CASRGLAGSSYEQYF TGTGCCAGCAGGGGGTTGGCCGGGAGCTCCTACGAGCAGTACTTC
14 TRBJ1-2 . . TRBV2 CASSPGRGSYGYTF TGTGCCAGCAGCCCCGGGCGGGGTTCCTATGGCTACACCTTC
19 TRBJ2-3 TRBD2 . TRBV4-1 CASSQLPASGGSSTDTQYF TGCGCCAGCAGCCAACTCCCGGCTAGCGGGGGGAGTAGCACAGATACGCAGTATTTT
17 TRBJ2-3 TRBD1 . TRBV11-2 CASSRGTGGLSLDTQYF TGTGCCAGCAGCCGTGGGACAGGGGGTCTTTCGCTCGATACGCAGTATTTT
13 TRBJ1-3 . . TRBV11-2 CASSQGSGNTIYF TGTGCCAGCAGTCAGGGATCTGGAAACACCATATATTTT
14 TRBJ2-5 . . TRBV7-9 CASSPSGYQETQYF TGTGCCAGCAGCCCATCGGGGTACCAAGAGACCCAGTACTTC
13 TRBJ1-1 . few TRBV6-1 CASSEPGITEAFF TGTGCCAGCAGTGAACCGGGGATCACTGAAGCTTTCTTT
16 TRBJ2-2 . . TRBV4-3 CASSQDGTVNTGELFF TGCGCCAGCAGCCAAGATGGTACAGTGAACACCGGGGAGCTGTTTTTT
14 TRBJ1-1 . . TRBV7-3 CASSLNPGDTEAFF TGTGCCAGCAGTTTAAATCCAGGTGACACTGAAGCTTTCTTT
14 TRBJ1-1 TRBD1 . TRBV5-1 CASTVGDRYTEAFF TGCGCCAGCACCGTAGGGGACAGATACACTGAAGCTTTCTTT
15 TRBJ1-2 . . TRBV28 CASRRAGEGSRGYTF TGTGCCAGCAGGAGAGCTGGGGAGGGGTCTCGTGGCTACACCTTC
11 TRBJ1-1 TRBD1 . TRBV20-1 CSANRGQEAFF TGCAGTGCCAACAGGGGGCAAGAAGCTTTCTTT
14 TRBJ2-7 . . TRBV28 CASSLFGGTYEQYF TGTGCCAGCAGTTTATTCGGGGGTACCTACGAGCAGTACTTC
16 TRBJ1-2 TRBD1 . TRBV5-6 CASSSTGGTTNYGYTF TGTGCCAGCAGCTCAACAGGGGGAACCACTAACTATGGCTACACCTTC
13 TRBJ2-5 . . TRBV2 CASSALHQETQYF TGTGCCAGCAGTGCTCTCCACCAAGAGACCCAGTACTTC